A selection of T cell receptor beta chains follows, all from one sample in a study of response to subunit inactivated influenza vaccine. One entry per CDR3 protein, called by TCRdb with MiXCR from the RT-PCR reads. Of roughly 790,000 distinct CDR3 sequences listed, around 20% are singletons. The source was PBMCs from blood, collected less than 6 days after vaccination. The receptors derive from a middle-aged man who received an inactivated influenza vaccine. Each CDR3 is given with its conserved first and last residue. A D gene is named only where the DNA matches it firmly. Part of the rows lack a size; the others show once, few, many or a class for expanded clones.

>TRBV20-1|.|16|TRBJ1-3|few
CSARDADRSSGNTIYF
TGCAGTGCTAGAGACGCGGACCGCAGCTCTGGAAACACCATATATTTT
>TRBV5-1|TRBD1|16|TRBJ2-1|.
CASSTGTDTSYNEQFF
TGCGCCAGCAGCACCGGGACAGACACCTCCTACAATGAGCAGTTCTTC
>TRBV7-9|TRBD2|15|TRBJ2-3|few
CASSVTSGGADTQYF
TGTGCCAGCAGCGTCACTAGCGGGGGAGCAGATACGCAGTATTTT
>TRBV27|.|19|TRBJ2-1|.
CASRATLVGALSRFNEQFF
TGTGCCAGCAGAGCTACCTTGGTGGGGGCGCTTAGTCGGTTCAATGAGCAGTTCTTC
>TRBV7-9|.|14|TRBJ2-1|few
CASSTPYTYNEQFF
TGTGCCAGCAGCACCCCCTATACCTACAATGAGCAGTTCTTC
>TRBV11-2|TRBD2|16|TRBJ2-2|once
CASRSGTSVFLGELFF
TGTGCCAGCAGATCTGGGACTAGTGTTTTTCTCGGGGAGCTGTTTTTT
>TRBV6-2/TRBV6-3|TRBD1|14|TRBJ1-5|.
CASSYLTGDQPQHF
TGTGCCAGCAGTTACTTGACAGGGGATCAGCCCCAGCATTTT
>TRBV29-1|TRBD2|15|TRBJ2-3|.
CSVASLSGGGDTQYF
TGCAGCGTTGCATCGCTTAGCGGGGGAGGGGATACGCAGTATTTT
>TRBV7-8|TRBD1|17|TRBJ2-7|.
CASSLALLDRGSYEQYF
TGTGCCAGCAGCTTAGCGCTGTTGGACAGGGGTAGCTACGAGCAGTACTTC
>TRBV12-3/TRBV12-4|.|17|TRBJ2-3|.
CASHPGAGVISTDTQYF
TGTGCCAGTCATCCGGGGGCGGGGGTGATCAGCACAGATACGCAGTATTTT
>TRBV5-1|.|14|TRBJ1-3|few
CASSLAGRVNTIYF
TGCGCCAGCAGCTTGGCGGGACGGGTGAACACCATATATTTT
>TRBV7-2|.|15|TRBJ1-5|few
CASSFKGNGNQPQHF
TGTGCCAGCAGCTTTAAGGGGAACGGCAATCAGCCCCAGCATTTT
>TRBV5-1|TRBD1|13|TRBJ2-1|.
CASRLDRVNEQFF
TGCGCCAGCCGGCTCGACAGGGTCAATGAGCAGTTCTTC
>TRBV20-1|.|13|TRBJ1-2|few
CSARDLTVYGYTF
TGCAGTGCTAGAGATCTGACAGTCTATGGCTACACCTTC
>TRBV4-3|.|17|TRBJ2-3|.
CASSQAAQGGGTDTQYF
TGCGCCAGCAGCCAAGCCGCGCAGGGGGGGGGCACAGATACGCAGTATTTT
>TRBV11-2|.|13|TRBJ2-7|.
CASTELPGSEQYF
TGTGCCAGCACCGAACTCCCGGGGTCCGAGCAGTACTTC
>TRBV6-2/TRBV6-3|TRBD1|16|TRBJ2-2|few
CASSYRTGLFIRELFF
TGTGCCAGCAGTTACAGGACAGGGCTCTTCATCCGGGAGCTGTTTTTT
>TRBV5-6|.|14|TRBJ2-7|once
CASSWGTGVFEQYF
TGTGCCAGCAGCTGGGGGACGGGCGTCTTCGAGCAGTACTTC
>TRBV27|TRBD2|14|TRBJ2-7|few
CASSPNQRGDEQYF
TGTGCCAGCAGTCCCAACCAGCGGGGAGACGAGCAGTACTTC
>TRBV7-7|.|14|TRBJ2-1|few
CASSTNLGVNEQFF
TGTGCCAGCAGCACGAACCTAGGAGTCAATGAGCAGTTCTTC
>TRBV11-2|.|15|TRBJ2-7|.
CASSPRQVLSYEQYF
TGTGCCAGCAGCCCCCGACAGGTTCTCTCCTACGAGCAGTACTTC
>TRBV7-9|.|13|TRBJ2-3|few
CASSLRWGDTQYF
TGTGCCAGCAGCTTAAGGTGGGGTGATACGCAGTATTTT
>TRBV6-2/TRBV6-3|TRBD1|13|TRBJ2-1|.
CASSPDRNNEQFF
TGTGCCAGCAGTCCGGACAGGAACAATGAGCAGTTCTTC
>TRBV20-1|.|12|TRBJ2-7|.
CSALGGHYEQYF
TGCAGTGCCCTCGGGGGGCACTACGAGCAGTACTTC
>TRBV24-1|.|17|TRBJ2-1|few
CATSGRGLAYSYNEQFF
TGTGCCACCAGTGGTCGCGGCCTAGCGTATTCCTACAATGAGCAGTTCTTC
>TRBV30|TRBD1|14|TRBJ2-7|.
CAWRGTGGFYEQYF
TGTGCCTGGAGGGGGACAGGGGGCTTCTACGAGCAGTACTTC
>TRBV10-2|TRBD2|17|TRBJ2-1|.
CASSPDPTSGTYNEQFF
TGCGCCAGCAGTCCGGATCCGACTAGCGGGACCTACAATGAGCAGTTCTTC
>TRBV20-1|.|13|TRBJ2-2|.
CSARGAHTGELFF
TGCAGTGCTAGGGGGGCGCACACCGGGGAGCTGTTTTTT
>TRBV29-1|.|14|TRBJ2-7|few
CSVEGWGLLDEQYF
TGCAGCGTTGAAGGTTGGGGTCTTTTGGACGAGCAGTACTTC
>TRBV4-1|.|13|TRBJ1-4|few
CASSPRGSPKLFF
TGCGCCAGCAGCCCTCGCGGGAGCCCAAAACTGTTTTTT
>TRBV20-1|TRBD1|15|TRBJ2-7|.
CSARADRGKSYEQYF
TGCAGTGCTAGAGCCGACAGGGGTAAATCCTACGAGCAGTACTTC
>TRBV4-2|TRBD2|16|TRBJ2-3|few
CASSQGASGRADTQYF
TGTGCCAGCAGCCAAGGGGCTAGCGGGAGGGCAGATACGCAGTATTTT
>TRBV12-3/TRBV12-4|TRBD2|15|TRBJ2-3|many
CASSLGLAGGDTQYF
TGTGCCAGCAGTTTAGGCCTAGCGGGAGGAGATACGCAGTATTTT
>TRBV5-5|TRBD2|14|TRBJ2-1|.
CASSFSGVYNEQFF
TGTGCCAGCAGCTTTAGCGGGGTTTACAATGAGCAGTTCTTC
>TRBV7-2|.|15|TRBJ2-7|.
CASSLGGGQRNEQYF
TGTGCCAGCAGCCTGGGGGGTGGACAGAGAAACGAGCAGTACTTC
>TRBV10-3|.|14|TRBJ1-5|few
CAISESAGDQPQHF
TGTGCCATCAGTGAGTCGGCAGGGGATCAGCCCCAGCATTTT
>TRBV20-1|TRBD2|20|TRBJ2-3|few
CSARDLISTSGRGYPDTQYF
TGCAGTGCTAGAGATCTGATTTCCACTAGCGGGAGGGGGTATCCAGATACGCAGTATTTT
>TRBV12-3/TRBV12-4|.|14|TRBJ1-3|few
CASSPGAHGNTIYF
TGTGCCAGCAGTCCCGGGGCTCATGGAAACACCATATATTTT
>TRBV10-3|TRBD2|15|TRBJ2-2|few
CAIATSGSYTGELFF
TGTGCCATCGCCACTAGCGGGAGTTACACCGGGGAGCTGTTTTTT
>TRBV3-1|.|16|TRBJ2-3|.
CASSQEGDGPTDTQYF
TGTGCCAGCAGCCAAGAAGGAGACGGGCCCACAGATACGCAGTATTTT
>TRBV12-3/TRBV12-4|.|15|TRBJ1-5|.
CASSLRGASDLPQHF
TGTGCCAGCAGTTTACGGGGGGCGAGTGATTTGCCCCAGCATTTT
>TRBV12-3/TRBV12-4|TRBD2|17|TRBJ2-2|.
CASRSRLAGGATGELFF
TGTGCCAGCAGGTCCCGACTAGCGGGAGGCGCTACCGGGGAGCTGTTTTTT
>TRBV20-1|TRBD2|16|TRBJ2-1|few
CSARKTSAQFYNEQFF
TGCAGTGCTAGAAAGACTAGCGCGCAGTTCTACAATGAGCAGTTCTTC
>TRBV4-2|TRBD2|15|TRBJ2-7|few
CASSRFLAGTYEQYF
TGTGCCAGCAGCCGATTCCTAGCGGGTACCTACGAGCAGTACTTC
>TRBV6-5|.|11|TRBJ2-4|.
CASSYRYIQYF
TGTGCCAGCAGTTACCGGTACATTCAGTACTTC
>TRBV27|.|16|TRBJ1-6|.
CASSPRQADWNSPLHF
TGTGCCAGCAGTCCTCGACAGGCGGATTGGAATTCACCCCTCCACTTT
>TRBV9|.|14|TRBJ2-7|.
CASSVDSGPYEQYF
TGTGCCAGCAGCGTTGATAGCGGACCCTACGAGCAGTACTTC
>TRBV4-1|TRBD2|15|TRBJ2-5|once
CASSQDRSGTETQYF
TGCGCCAGCAGCCAAGATCGGAGCGGGACGGAGACCCAGTACTTC
>TRBV6-5|.|16|TRBJ1-4|few
CASSSGHLPSVEKLFF
TGTGCCAGCAGTTCGGGACATCTGCCTTCGGTTGAAAAACTGTTTTTT
>TRBV11-3|.|13|TRBJ2-3|.
CASSTFAGDTQYF
TGTGCCAGCAGCACTTTCGCGGGTGATACGCAGTATTTT
>TRBV7-9|.|13|TRBJ2-7|many
CASSHWDGYEQYF
TGTGCCAGCAGCCACTGGGATGGCTACGAGCAGTACTTC
>TRBV12-3/TRBV12-4|TRBD2|15|TRBJ2-3|few
CASMNSGGAIDTQYF
TGTGCCAGCATGAATAGCGGGGGGGCTATAGATACGCAGTATTTT
>TRBV4-2|.|16|TRBJ2-7|many
CASSQDPVWGVGEQYF
TGTGCCAGCAGCCAAGACCCCGTATGGGGGGTCGGCGAGCAGTACTTC
>TRBV2|TRBD2|13|TRBJ2-1|.
CASLGTSWGEQFF
TGTGCCAGCTTAGGGACTAGCTGGGGTGAGCAGTTCTTC